This T cell receptor (beta chain) emerged from a study of blood T cells in healthy people across ages. Study-level results: Strong correlation linked observed beta diversity and percent naive T cells. The authors considered diversity estimates from one million T cells to be underestimates. Roughly linearly, TCR beta diversity per million T cells fell as age increased.

Points on this clonotype: The antigen is undetermined.

Combining a sample-barcoded 5' primer with a J-beta primer mix, a second PCR ran for about 6 to 11 cycles. TCRdb re-analysed the 5' RACE reads in MiXCR, keeping a single row per CDR3 protein. Of about 1,400,000 distinct CDR3 sequences in the sample, roughly 64% were seen once. Researchers isolated at least 6 million PBMCs per sample. This sequence was found in a man between 18 and 35 years old in good health. The sequenced sample was blood.

The CDR3 DNA reads as TGTGCCAGCAGCCACAACCCGGGACTAGCGGGAGCGAATGAGACCCAGTACTTC. Encoded protein: CASSHNPGLAGANETQYF. This rearrangement joins TRBV3-1 to TRBJ2-5, with TRBD2 matching 14 bases. Germline V gives CDR1 LGHDT, CDR2 YNNKEL (reference sequence). The CDR3 contains 18 residues. After removal of 3 bases from V and 5 bases from J, the junction contained 11 bases not matched to a gene.